This T cell receptor beta chain was recovered during a study of post-analysis software for immune sequencing data. About the research overall: Several disease courses (relapsing-remitting, secondary progressive and progressive-relapsing) of multiple sclerosis were included. The study's findings and limits: Significantly decreased normalized Chao1 diversity was recorded for multiple sclerosis patients relative to controls. By F measure, samples from a shared preparation batch strongly co-clustered. Comparison of patients with controls showed about 5 TRBV segments more frequent in patients, TRBV5-6, TRBV5-1 and TRBV20-1 among them.

Sequencing libraries made from TCR beta cDNA carried unique molecular identifiers. Approximately 0.5 million cDNA molecules were recovered from an input of roughly 0.95 to 11 million T cells. Each CDR3 protein is one row after TCRdb ran MiXCR on the PCR reads. The data show over 700,000 distinct CDR3 sequences, approximately 30% seen once. As for this clonotype: The antigen remains undetermined.

This CDR3 contains 16 residues. The V gene lost 0 bases and the J gene lost 5 bases, with 16 bases spanning the gap. The germline V gene encodes CDR1 LGHNA and CDR2 YSLEER. This clonotype was obtained from a girl between 10 and 17 years old with multiple sclerosis. The specimen sequenced was blood. The V gene is TRBV4-3, the J gene TRBJ1-2; tentative D call: TRBD1 (5 bases). Written as DNA, the CDR3 is TGCGCCAGCAGCCAAGATTCCGGTCGACAGTTATATGGCTACACCTTC. Its protein is CASSQDSGRQLYGYTF.